The clone carrying this T cell receptor beta chain has only a few counts. Its specificity is unknown. This entry comes from a study of type 1 regulatory T cells. Study findings and constraints: Compared with non-Tr1 cells, Tr1 cells showed a narrower TCR repertoire.

TCRdb recomputed calls from the reads with MiXCR, one row per CDR3 protein. There are more than 60,000 distinct CDR3 sequences in the sample; less than 70% occur only once, and over 1.5% lies in the top ten. The specimen sequenced was cultured non-Tr1 T cells, either the whole culture or a sorted T cell fraction (not recorded which). This TCR derives from a human donor in good health.

CDR3 sequence: CASRSYNSGANVLTF. The CDR3 DNA is TGTGCCAGCAGAAGTTACAACTCTGGGGCCAACGTCCTGACTTTC. The gene calls are TRBV27 and TRBJ2-6; D is uncertain. Germline lookup yields CDR1 MNHEY and CDR2 SMNVEV (reference sequence). CDR3 size: 15 residues. V lost 6 bases, J lost 0 bases, and 9 bases lay in between.